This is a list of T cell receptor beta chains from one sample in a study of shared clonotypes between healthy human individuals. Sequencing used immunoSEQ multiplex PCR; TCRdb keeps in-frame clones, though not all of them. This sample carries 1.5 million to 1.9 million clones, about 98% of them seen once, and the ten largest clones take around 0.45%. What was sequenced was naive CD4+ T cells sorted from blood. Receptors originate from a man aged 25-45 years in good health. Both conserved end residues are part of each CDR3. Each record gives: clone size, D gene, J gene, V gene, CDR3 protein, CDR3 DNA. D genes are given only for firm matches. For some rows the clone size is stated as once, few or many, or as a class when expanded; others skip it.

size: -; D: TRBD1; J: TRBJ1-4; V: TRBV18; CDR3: CASSPTLDTGGTTNEKLFF; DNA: TGTGCCAGCTCACCAACGTTAGACACAGGGGGAACCACTAATGAAAAACTGTTTTTT
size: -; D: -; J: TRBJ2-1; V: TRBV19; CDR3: CASSTRSDEQFF; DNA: TGTGCCAGTAGTACCCGTTCGGATGAGCAGTTCTTC
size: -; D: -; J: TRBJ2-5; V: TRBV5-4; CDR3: CASSLANSGETQYF; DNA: TGTGCCAGCAGCTTGGCCAATTCCGGGGAGACCCAGTACTTC
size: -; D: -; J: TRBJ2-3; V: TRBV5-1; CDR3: CASSFGTGRGDTQYF; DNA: TGCGCCAGCAGCTTCGGCACAGGTAGAGGAGATACGCAGTATTTT
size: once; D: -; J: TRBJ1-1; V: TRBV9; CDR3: CASSRTPQVFEAFF; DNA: TGTGCCAGCAGCAGGACACCACAGGTTTTTGAAGCTTTCTTT
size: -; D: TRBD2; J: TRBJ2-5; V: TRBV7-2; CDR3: CASSLTSGSVETQYF; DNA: TGTGCCAGCAGCCTTACTAGCGGGAGCGTAGAGACCCAGTACTTC
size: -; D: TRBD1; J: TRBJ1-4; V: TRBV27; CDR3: CASSAAGGSTNEKLFF; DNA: TGTGCCAGCAGTGCCGCAGGGGGATCAACTAATGAAAAACTGTTTTTT
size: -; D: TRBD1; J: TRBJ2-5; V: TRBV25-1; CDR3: CASRGTGAQETQYF; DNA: TGTGCCAGCAGGGGTACAGGGGCCCAAGAGACCCAGTACTTC
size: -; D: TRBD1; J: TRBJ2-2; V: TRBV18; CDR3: CASSPPDRRNTGELFF; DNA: TGTGCCAGCTCACCACCGGACAGGAGGAACACCGGGGAGCTGTTTTTT
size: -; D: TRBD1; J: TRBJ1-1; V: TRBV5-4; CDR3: CASSWKGTGNLAFF; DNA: TGTGCCAGCAGCTGGAAAGGGACAGGCAATCTAGCTTTCTTT
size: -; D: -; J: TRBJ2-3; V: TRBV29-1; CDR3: CSVAPDSRPTDTQYF; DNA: TGCAGCGTTGCCCCGGACAGCCGCCCCACAGATACGCAGTATTTT
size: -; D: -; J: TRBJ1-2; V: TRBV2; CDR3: CASRQQNGYTF; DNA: TGTGCCAGCAGGCAACAGAATGGCTACACCTTC
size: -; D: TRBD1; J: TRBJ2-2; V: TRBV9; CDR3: CASRAGTGVLKTGELFF; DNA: TGTGCCAGCAGGGCCGGGACAGGGGTCCTCAAGACCGGGGAGCTGTTTTTT
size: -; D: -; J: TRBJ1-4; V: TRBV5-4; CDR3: CASSSGSTNEKLFF; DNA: TGTGCCAGCAGCTCGGGGAGTACTAATGAAAAACTGTTTTTT
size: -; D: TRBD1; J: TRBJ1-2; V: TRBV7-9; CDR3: CASSLSGGRYGYTF; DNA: TGTGCCAGCAGCTTATCAGGGGGAAGATATGGCTACACCTTC
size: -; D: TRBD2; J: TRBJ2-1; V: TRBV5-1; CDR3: CASSLGASGSTEQFF; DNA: TGCGCCAGCAGCTTGGGCGCTAGCGGGAGCACTGAGCAGTTCTTC
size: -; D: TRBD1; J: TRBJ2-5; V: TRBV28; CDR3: CASNRWDRQETQYF; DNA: TGTGCCAGCAATCGGTGGGACAGGCAAGAGACCCAGTACTTC
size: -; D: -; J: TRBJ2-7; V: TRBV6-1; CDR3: CASSEAGSRSEQYF; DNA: TGTGCCAGCAGTGAAGCGGGATCTAGGAGCGAGCAGTACTTC
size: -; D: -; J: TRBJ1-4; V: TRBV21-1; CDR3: CASSKGLAVTNEKLFF; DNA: TGTGCCAGCAGCAAAGGCCTGGCGGTAACTAATGAAAAACTGTTTTTT
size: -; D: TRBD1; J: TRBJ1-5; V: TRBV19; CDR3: CASQGGYSNQPQHF; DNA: TGTGCCAGTCAGGGGGGTTATAGCAATCAGCCCCAGCATTTT
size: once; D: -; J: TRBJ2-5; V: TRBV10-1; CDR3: CASSATGTGQETQYF; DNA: TGCGCCAGCAGTGCAACAGGGACGGGGCAAGAGACCCAGTACTTC
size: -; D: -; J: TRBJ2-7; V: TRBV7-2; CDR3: CASSFPDRNLYEQYF; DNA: TGTGCCAGCAGCTTTCCGGACAGAAACCTCTACGAGCAGTACTTC
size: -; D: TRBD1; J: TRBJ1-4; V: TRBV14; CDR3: CASSIDRGSNEKLFF; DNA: TGTGCCAGCTCCATAGACAGGGGATCTAATGAAAAACTGTTTTTT
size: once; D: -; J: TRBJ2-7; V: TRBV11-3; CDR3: CASSHGGSYEQYF; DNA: TGTGCCAGCAGCCACGGGGGTTCATACGAGCAGTACTTC
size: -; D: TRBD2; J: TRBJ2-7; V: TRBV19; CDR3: CASSISGTSVYEQYF; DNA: TGTGCCAGTAGTATCTCCGGGACTAGCGTCTACGAGCAGTACTTC
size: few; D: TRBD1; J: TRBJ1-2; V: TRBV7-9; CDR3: CASSTLRTGSTDGYTF; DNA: TGTGCCAGCAGTACTCTGAGGACAGGGAGTACGGATGGCTACACCTTC
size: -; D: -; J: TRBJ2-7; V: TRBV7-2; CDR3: CASSLSSGAHEYF; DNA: TGTGCCAGCAGCTTAAGTTCGGGAGCACACGAGTACTTC
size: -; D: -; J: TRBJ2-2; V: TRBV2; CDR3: CASSVFRVDTGELFF; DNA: TGTGCCAGCAGTGTATTCCGGGTGGACACCGGGGAGCTGTTTTTT
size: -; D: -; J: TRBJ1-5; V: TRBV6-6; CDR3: CASREHNSNQPQHF; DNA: TGTGCCAGCAGAGAGCACAATAGCAATCAGCCCCAGCATTTT
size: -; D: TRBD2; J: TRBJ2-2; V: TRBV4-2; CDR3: CASSPQGSGRAGELFF; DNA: TGTGCCAGCAGCCCGCAAGGGAGCGGGAGGGCCGGGGAGCTGTTTTTT
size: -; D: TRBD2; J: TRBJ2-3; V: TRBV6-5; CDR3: CASSYGLAGRDTQYF; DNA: TGTGCCAGCAGTTATGGCCTAGCGGGGAGAGATACGCAGTATTTT
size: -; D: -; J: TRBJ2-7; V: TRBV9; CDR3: CASSPGSGAFYEQYF; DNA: TGTGCCAGCAGCCCCGGAAGCGGAGCATTCTACGAGCAGTACTTC
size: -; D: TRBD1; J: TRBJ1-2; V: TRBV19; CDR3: CASSTSDRAQGYGYTF; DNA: TGTGCCAGTAGTACCTCGGACAGGGCTCAGGGCTATGGCTACACCTTC
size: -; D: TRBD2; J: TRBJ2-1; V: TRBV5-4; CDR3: CASSLTSDNEQFF; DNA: TGTGCCAGCAGTCTCACTAGCGACAATGAGCAGTTCTTC
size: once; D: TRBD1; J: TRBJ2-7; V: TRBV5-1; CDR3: CASGLTGAGGVRGEQYF; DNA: TGCGCCAGCGGGCTGACAGGGGCCGGAGGAGTACGTGGGGAGCAGTACTTC
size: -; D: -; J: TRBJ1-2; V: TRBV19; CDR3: CASLSSFGYGYTF; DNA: TGTGCCAGTTTGTCCTCTTTTGGCTATGGCTACACCTTC
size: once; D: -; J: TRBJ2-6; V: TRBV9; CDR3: CASSVDHSGANVLTF; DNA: TGTGCCAGCAGCGTGGACCACTCTGGGGCCAACGTCCTGACTTTC
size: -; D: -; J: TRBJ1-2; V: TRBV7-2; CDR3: CASSPPSSGGNYGYTF; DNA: TGTGCCAGCAGCCCCCCGAGTTCCGGAGGGAACTATGGCTACACCTTC
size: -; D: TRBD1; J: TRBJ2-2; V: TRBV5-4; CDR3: CASSHAGQGANTGELFF; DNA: TGTGCCAGCAGCCATGCGGGACAGGGTGCGAACACCGGGGAGCTGTTTTTT
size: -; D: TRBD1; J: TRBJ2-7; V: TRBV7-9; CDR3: CASSLIETGRSYEQYF; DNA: TGTGCCAGCAGCTTAATCGAGACAGGGCGCTCCTACGAGCAGTACTTC
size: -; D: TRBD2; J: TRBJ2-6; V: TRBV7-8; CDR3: CASNPRVAGFGSGANVLTF; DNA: TGTGCCAGCAACCCACGGGTAGCGGGATTCGGTTCTGGGGCCAACGTCCTGACTTTC
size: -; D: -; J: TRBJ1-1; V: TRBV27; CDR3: CASSLRSTGTTEAFF; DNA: TGTGCCAGCAGTTTACGGAGCACAGGGACCACTGAAGCTTTCTTT
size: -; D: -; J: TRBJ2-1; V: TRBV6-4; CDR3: CASASQYNNEQFF; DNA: TGTGCCAGCGCCTCCCAATATAACAATGAGCAGTTCTTC
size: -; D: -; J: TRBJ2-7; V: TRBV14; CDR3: CASSQGRRYEQYF; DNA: TGTGCCAGCAGCCAAGGCAGGAGATACGAGCAGTACTTC
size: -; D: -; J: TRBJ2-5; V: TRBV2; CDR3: CASSGQLQETQYF; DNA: TGTGCCAGCAGTGGACAGCTACAAGAGACCCAGTACTTC
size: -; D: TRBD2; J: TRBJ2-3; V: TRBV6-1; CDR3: CASSDARASGRSDTQYF; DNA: TGTGCCAGCAGTGACGCTCGGGCTAGCGGGAGGTCGGATACGCAGTATTTT
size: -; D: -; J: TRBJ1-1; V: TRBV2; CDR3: CASSNLALNTEAFF; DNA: TGTGCCAGCTCGAACTTGGCCCTGAACACTGAAGCTTTCTTT
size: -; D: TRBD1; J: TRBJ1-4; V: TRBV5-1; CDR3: CASSLAMGQGGELFF; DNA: TGCGCCAGCAGCTTGGCCATGGGACAGGGGGGTGAACTGTTTTTT
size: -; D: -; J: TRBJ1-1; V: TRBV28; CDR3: CASSLVGSEAFF; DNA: TGTGCCAGCAGTTTAGTGGGTTCTGAAGCTTTCTTT
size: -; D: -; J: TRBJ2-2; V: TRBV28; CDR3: CASSLPLGRTNTGELFF; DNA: TGTGCCAGCAGTTTACCCCTAGGCAGGACAAACACCGGGGAGCTGTTTTTT
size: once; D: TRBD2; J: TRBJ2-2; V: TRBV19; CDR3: CATRNAGGMNTGELFF; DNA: TGTGCCACCAGGAATGCGGGAGGGATGAACACCGGGGAGCTGTTTTTT
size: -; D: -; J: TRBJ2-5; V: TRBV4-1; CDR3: CASSQDRNPRVGTQYF; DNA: TGCGCCAGCAGCCAAGATAGGAACCCTCGGGTTGGGACCCAGTACTTC
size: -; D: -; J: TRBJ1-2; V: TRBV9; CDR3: CASSPQVAGSGYTF; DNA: TGTGCCAGCAGCCCACAGGTAGCGGGTAGTGGCTACACCTTC
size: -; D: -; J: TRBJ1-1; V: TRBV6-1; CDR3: CASSDIFGLEAFF; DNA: TGTGCCAGCAGTGACATTTTTGGTCTAGAAGCTTTCTTT
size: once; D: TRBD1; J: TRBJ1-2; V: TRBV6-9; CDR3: CASRMKLFRGRIIGYTF; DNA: TGTGCCAGCAGGATGAAGCTCTTCAGGGGGCGCATTATTGGCTACACCTTC
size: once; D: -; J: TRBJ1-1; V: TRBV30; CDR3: CAWSWGRDTEAFF; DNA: TGTGCCTGGAGTTGGGGGAGGGACACTGAAGCTTTCTTT
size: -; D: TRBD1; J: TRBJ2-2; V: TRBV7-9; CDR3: CARQSGTGGSGELFF; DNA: TGTGCCAGACAGTCCGGGACAGGGGGCTCCGGGGAGCTGTTTTTT
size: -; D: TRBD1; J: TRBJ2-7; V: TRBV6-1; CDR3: CASRVGGFYEQYF; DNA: TGTGCCAGCAGGGTAGGGGGCTTTTACGAGCAGTACTTC
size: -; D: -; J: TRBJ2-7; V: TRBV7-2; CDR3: CASSLRVLWGPFTEQYF; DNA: TGTGCCAGCAGCTTACGCGTCTTGTGGGGGCCATTCACCGAGCAGTACTTC